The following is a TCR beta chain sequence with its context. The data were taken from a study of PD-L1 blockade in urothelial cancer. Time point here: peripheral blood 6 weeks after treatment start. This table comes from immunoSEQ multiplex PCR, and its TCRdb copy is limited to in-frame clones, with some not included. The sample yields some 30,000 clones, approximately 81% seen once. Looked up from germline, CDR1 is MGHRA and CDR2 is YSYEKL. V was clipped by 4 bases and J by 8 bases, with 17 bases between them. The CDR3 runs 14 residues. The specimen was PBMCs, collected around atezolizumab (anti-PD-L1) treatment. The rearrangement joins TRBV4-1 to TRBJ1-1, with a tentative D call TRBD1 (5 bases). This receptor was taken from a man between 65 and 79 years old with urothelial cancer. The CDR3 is CASSLTIGGGEAFF. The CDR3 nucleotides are TGCGCCAGCAGCCTCACGATCGGGGGAGGGGAAGCTTTCTTT.